A selection of T cell receptor beta chains follows, all from one sample in a study of blood T cells in healthy people across ages. MiXCR, applied by TCRdb to the 5' RACE reads, yields one record per CDR3 protein. The table includes some 1,800,000 distinct CDR3 sequences, about two fifths detected once. The sample comprised blood. These receptors originate from a human donor in good health. The CDR3 runs from the conserved cysteine through the conserved F or W. D genes are given only for firm matches. For some rows the clone size is stated as once, few or many, or as a class when expanded; others skip it.

j_gene	abundance	v_gene	d_gene	CDR3aa	CDR3nt
TRBJ2-7	-	TRBV5-1	TRBD2	CASSLSRTSGAREQYF	TGCGCCAGCAGCTTGTCACGGACTAGCGGGGCTCGCGAGCAGTACTTC
TRBJ2-5	few	TRBV6-2/TRBV6-3	-	CASTLLGEETQYF	TGTGCCAGCACCCTACTGGGGGAAGAGACCCAGTACTTC
TRBJ2-3	once	TRBV7-2	-	CASSLAGGEDTDTQYF	TGTGCCAGCAGCTTAGCGGGTGGAGAAGACACAGATACGCAGTATTTT
TRBJ1-2	-	TRBV6-1	-	CASTEGGVYGYTF	TGTGCCAGCACGGAGGGAGGAGTCTATGGCTACACCTTC
TRBJ2-1	-	TRBV5-1	-	CASSSEGGSQFF	TGCGCCAGCAGCTCGGAAGGGGGTTCGCAGTTCTTC
TRBJ2-5	-	TRBV5-1	TRBD2	CASSKTSGGTQETQYF	TGCGCCAGCAGCAAGACTAGCGGGGGGACCCAAGAGACCCAGTACTTC
TRBJ1-6	-	TRBV5-1	TRBD1	CASRPDRASLHSPLHF	TGCGCCAGCAGGCCGGACAGGGCGAGTCTCCATTCACCCCTCCACTTT
TRBJ2-3	-	TRBV20-1	TRBD2	CSAREAGGYTDTQYF	TGCAGTGCTAGGGAAGCGGGGGGCTATACAGATACGCAGTATTTT
TRBJ2-1	-	TRBV9	TRBD1	CASSARDSIETQFF	TGTGCCAGCAGCGCGAGGGACAGTATAGAGACCCAGTTCTTC
TRBJ2-1	-	TRBV5-4	-	CVSSPTSGSSYNEQFF	TGTGTCAGCAGCCCCACCTCGGGGAGCTCCTACAATGAGCAGTTCTTC
TRBJ2-7	-	TRBV7-9	TRBD1	CASSAPRGRKDEQYF	TGTGCCAGCAGCGCACCCAGGGGGCGGAAAGACGAGCAGTACTTC
TRBJ2-7	few	TRBV29-1	-	CSVGINPYEQYF	TGCAGCGTTGGGATAAACCCCTACGAGCAGTACTTC
TRBJ2-3	-	TRBV6-6	-	CASSTGDGVPDTQYF	TGTGCCAGCAGTACGGGGGACGGAGTTCCAGATACGCAGTATTTT
TRBJ2-1	few	TRBV10-3	TRBD2	CAIRPPGLAGKEQFF	TGTGCCATCAGGCCCCCGGGACTAGCGGGGAAGGAGCAGTTCTTC
TRBJ2-1	-	TRBV20-1	TRBD2	CSASGLAGGNEQFF	TGCAGTGCCTCGGGACTAGCGGGGGGAAATGAGCAGTTCTTC
TRBJ1-2	once	TRBV20-1	-	CSARDFYGYTF	TGCAGTGCTAGAGATTTCTATGGCTACACCTTC
TRBJ1-1	-	TRBV6-5	-	CASRPTHSNTEAFF	TGTGCCAGCAGGCCTACACACTCCAACACTGAAGCTTTCTTT
TRBJ2-1	-	TRBV25-1	-	CARPNEQFF	TGTGCCAGACCCAATGAGCAGTTCTTC
TRBJ1-1	-	TRBV25-1	-	CASVGGATEAFF	TGTGCCAGCGTTGGGGGTGCCACTGAAGCTTTCTTT
TRBJ2-5	few	TRBV4-1	-	CASSPYYLQETQYF	TGCGCCAGCAGCCCTTACTATTTACAAGAGACCCAGTACTTC